Listed below are T cell receptor beta chains from one sample, sequenced in a study of blood T cell repertoires in COVID-19. TCRdb's table, derived via immunoSEQ multiplex PCR, lists solely in-frame clones and lacks some. This table has around 63,000 clones, around 86% appearing once. Source material: peripheral blood. These receptors were taken from a woman aged 80 or over with active or convalescent COVID-19. Each CDR3 is given without its conserved first and last residue. Clone size is shown for a subset of rows, as once, few, many or a class of expanded clone.

J gene: TRBJ1-2
V gene: TRBV7-2
clone size: once
CDR3 protein: ASSLAQGWNYGYT

J gene: TRBJ1-2
V gene: TRBV13
clone size: .
CDR3 protein: ASSRRPGEYGYT

J gene: TRBJ2-7
V gene: TRBV4-1
clone size: .
CDR3 protein: ASSQDKGQYPYEQY

J gene: TRBJ1-6
V gene: TRBV19
clone size: .
CDR3 protein: ASSRVPGVNSPLH

J gene: TRBJ2-3
V gene: TRBV6-4
clone size: .
CDR3 protein: ASSDATGGTDTQY

J gene: TRBJ1-2
V gene: TRBV5-1
clone size: .
CDR3 protein: ASSLAPGTGVHGYT

J gene: TRBJ1-6
V gene: TRBV7-6
clone size: .
CDR3 protein: ASSPGTGEGSPLH

J gene: TRBJ1-3
V gene: TRBV5-1
clone size: .
CDR3 protein: ASSPGGGGNTIY

J gene: TRBJ2-7
V gene: TRBV2
clone size: .
CDR3 protein: ASSDPGQGGEQY

J gene: TRBJ2-1
V gene: TRBV7-2
clone size: .
CDR3 protein: ASSFGVAGGEQF

J gene: TRBJ2-1
V gene: TRBV28
clone size: .
CDR3 protein: ASSTPGQGVWF

J gene: TRBJ2-7
V gene: TRBV5-6
clone size: .
CDR3 protein: ASSLARGPPYEQY

J gene: TRBJ2-1
V gene: TRBV2
clone size: .
CDR3 protein: ASSAGLFTFDNEQF

J gene: TRBJ2-7
V gene: TRBV19
clone size: .
CDR3 protein: ASSPYGGQETQY

J gene: TRBJ2-5
V gene: TRBV5-1
clone size: .
CDR3 protein: ASSLGASGAETQY

J gene: TRBJ1-1
V gene: TRBV19
clone size: .
CDR3 protein: ASLARIRGDTEAF

J gene: TRBJ1-2
V gene: TRBV10-2
clone size: .
CDR3 protein: ASSDGRAGYT

J gene: TRBJ1-1
V gene: TRBV7-9
clone size: .
CDR3 protein: ASTLTGVNTEAF

J gene: TRBJ2-7
V gene: TRBV28
clone size: .
CDR3 protein: ASRGDVTRTEQY

J gene: TRBJ2-1
V gene: TRBV12-3/TRBV12-4
clone size: once
CDR3 protein: ASSQFSLHEQF

J gene: TRBJ1-2
V gene: TRBV12-5
clone size: .
CDR3 protein: ASAGLGLQGYT

J gene: TRBJ1-2
V gene: TRBV27
clone size: .
CDR3 protein: ASYGQSYGYT

J gene: TRBJ1-1
V gene: TRBV7-2
clone size: .
CDR3 protein: ASSFGAGAF

J gene: TRBJ1-1
V gene: TRBV28
clone size: .
CDR3 protein: ASRSALNTEAF

J gene: TRBJ2-7
V gene: TRBV5-1
clone size: .
CDR3 protein: ASSLGAGAYEQY

J gene: TRBJ1-6
V gene: TRBV3-1/TRBV3-2
clone size: .
CDR3 protein: ASSQEWQGVEPLH

J gene: TRBJ2-1
V gene: TRBV27
clone size: many
CDR3 protein: ASSFGTAIYNEQF

J gene: TRBJ2-7
V gene: TRBV11-2
clone size: .
CDR3 protein: ASSHDRDEQY